This entry features one TCR beta chain sequence. Its matching antigen is unknown. This entry is derived from a study of radiotherapy plus CTLA-4 blockade in lung cancer. Whole-study findings and limits: In blood, TCR clones derived from the tumor expanded after radiotherapy plus ipilimumab.

Trimming removed 3 bases from V and 1 base from J, with 12 bases in between. The CDR3 has 15 amino acids. Germline CDR1 is MNHEY and CDR2 is SVGAGI. Sequenced by immunoSEQ multiplex PCR; TCRdb stores in-frame clones only, minus some. The table lists just over 60,000 clones, roughly 77% of them singletons. V is TRBV6-5 and J is TRBJ2-5; a weak D match, TRBD1 (6 bases). This clonotype was sampled from a human donor with non-small cell lung cancer who had a complete response to radiotherapy plus ipilimumab. The sequencing used peripheral blood, collected from a patient treated with radiotherapy plus ipilimumab. The CDR3 DNA follows: TGTGCCAGCAGTTATTACCGGACAGTCCAAGAGACCCAGTACTTC. It encodes CASSYYRTVQETQYF.